This T cell receptor beta chain was obtained from a study of shared clonotypes between healthy human individuals (dated by TCRdb to 2018 to 2021). In terms of the full investigation: A few men and two women, aged 18 to 49 years, made up the cohort. For each donor, three plates each were used for CD4 naive and CD4 memory, two plates were used for CD8 naive, and one plate was used for CD8 memory. Blood TCR repertoires of about 5 healthy adults were deeply sequenced to estimate repertoire size and the extent of clonotype sharing between individuals. To increase sequencing depth and limit assay-specific biases, TCR repertoire library preparation and sequencing were carried out by different laboratories using diverse techniques. Leukapheresis yielded between about 0.9 and 8.9 billion PBMCs per donor. General conclusions and limits of the study: Sampling was restricted to blood, and TCR repertoires in tissue are likely to differ from TCR repertoires in blood. Naive subsets generally had larger estimated clonotype richness than memory subsets. Across four donors, 4.5% to 6.5% of naive CD4, approximately 3.6% of naive CD8, around 2.5% of memory CD4, and approximately 0.4% of memory CD8 clonotypes were shared. The genetic and exposure-history diversity represented was limited by the small number of donors. Even with the large sequencing depth, rarefaction of the sorted-subset datasets indicated that sequencing was incomplete. Based on pairwise subsampling, the degree of clonotype sharing among donors was expected to be affected by sequencing depth. Clonotypes shared by all four sorted-subset donors showed higher generation probabilities than non-shared clonotypes.

A word on this clone: The antigen this receptor binds is unknown. Base qualities are not provided; no much larger clone lies one nucleotide away.

Reading from cysteine to phenylalanine, the CDR3 counts 17 amino acids. Only CDR3 DNA is held: 51 bases, read in frame from base 1. After removal of 4 bases from V and 1 base from J, the junction retains 10 bases not matched to a gene. CDR1 SGDLS and CDR2 YYNGEE were looked up in the germline V gene. Using the deep immunoSEQ assay, TCR CDR3 regions were amplified from genomic DNA by multiplex PCR. Extracted genomic DNA from each cell subset was spread evenly across all wells of several immunoSEQ 96-well plates, with each plate serving as a replicate. For sorted subsets, roughly 200 ng of genomic DNA, equivalent to roughly 30,000 T cell genomes, went into each replicate PCR. Purified libraries were quantified with a Qubit 3.0 fluorometer, sized on a Bioanalyzer 2100, and re-quantified with the KAPA Library Quantification kit. Every immunoSEQ 96-well plate was sequenced on a dedicated single-read 150-cycle Illumina NextSeq 550 flow cell. The authors' pipeline ran thus. Because only junctional sequences without quality scores were contained in the immunoSEQ output, filtering matching that applied to full-length reads could not be performed. Sequences were annotated with PyIR, a Python wrapper for IgBLAST v1.9, and V/J genes and CDR3 were assigned using IMGT germline references. Any read was removed if the V/J assignment was weak (E-value above 1e-6), the CDR3 was missing, or the read contained stop codons, out-of-frame junctions, or ambiguous translated residues. V3J clonotypes were defined as sequences sharing the same inferred V gene, J gene, and CDR3 amino acid sequence. Percentage overlap between repertoires was calculated by dividing the number of shared unique clonotypes by the size of the smaller repertoire. Three approaches were used to assess repertoire richness: RTK rarefaction, the Chao1 estimator, and Recon v2.1 estimates of unobserved clonotypes. Generation probabilities were computed with OLGA for all TCRbeta clonotypes obtained by the gDNA method from four donors. TCRdb holds this immuneACCESS table with in-frame rearrangements only. Some clones are missing; in checked studies, unresolved V genes explain under half, and the rest has no known cause. That table furnishes V, J and clone size, whereas the DNA furnished D and trimming. The sample yields around 1.9 million clones; around 93% were counted once. More than 1.5% of the sample is in the top ten clones.

CD8 naive samples were obtained by positive selection for CCR7 among CD45RO-negative cells, yielding a CD45RA+CCR7+ population from which TemRA cells were excluded. Donors were healthy HIV-negative adults with no recently reported acute infections or vaccinations. Only Caucasian adults living in Nashville, Tennessee, USA were represented among the donors. Blood was obtained by leukapheresis, after which PBMCs were separated by Ficoll-Histopaque density gradient centrifugation and cryopreserved in liquid nitrogen vapor phase. Analytical flow cytometry was used to check the purity and quantity of each magnetically sorted T cell population. Genomic DNA was isolated from every sorted fraction and measured by UV absorbance on a Nanodrop 2000c.

The V and J genes are TRBV9 and TRBJ2-4; 8 bases in the middle match TRBD1. The receptor's source is a man aged 18 to 29 in good health. Some clones in this sample may be carry-over from other donors' samples. The sample taken for sequencing was naive CD8+ T cells from PBMCs. The sample's cell subset or site label, in plain terms: CD45RA+CCR7+. The sequenced DNA: TGTGCCAGCAGCCCACTCCAGGGGGCGCGGGCCAAAAACATTCAGTACTTC. It encodes CASSPLQGARAKNIQYF.